This T cell receptor (beta chain) was sequenced for a study of shared clonotypes between healthy human individuals. Study-level results: Unshared clonotypes carried lower generation probabilities than those common to all four donors.

Germline-derived CDR1 and CDR2 are SGHVS and FQNEAQ. This CDR3 contains 17 residues. The trim removed 5 bases at V and 5 bases at J, leaving 18 bases unmatched. Naive CD8 cells lacked CD45RO and underwent positive selection for CCR7, leaving out terminally differentiated effector memory CD45RA+ cells. This clone was counted a single time. The target antigen is unknown. Researchers ran the assay at a deep level. Every subset's genomic DNA went evenly onto several immunoSEQ plates. The repertoire was sequenced with immunoSEQ multiplex PCR; TCRdb's copy has only in-frame clones and lacks some. The sample shows approximately 650,000 clones, around 95% of them seen only once.

The chain couples TRBV7-8 to TRBJ2-7; 7 nucleotides agree with TRBD2. The sequenced material came from naive CD8+ T cells sorted from blood. The TCR originated in a woman between 25 and 40 years old in good health. CDR3 in amino acids: CASSPHRFYPSGDEQYF. In DNA, the CDR3 is TGTGCCAGCAGCCCGCATAGGTTTTATCCTAGCGGAGACGAGCAGTACTTC.